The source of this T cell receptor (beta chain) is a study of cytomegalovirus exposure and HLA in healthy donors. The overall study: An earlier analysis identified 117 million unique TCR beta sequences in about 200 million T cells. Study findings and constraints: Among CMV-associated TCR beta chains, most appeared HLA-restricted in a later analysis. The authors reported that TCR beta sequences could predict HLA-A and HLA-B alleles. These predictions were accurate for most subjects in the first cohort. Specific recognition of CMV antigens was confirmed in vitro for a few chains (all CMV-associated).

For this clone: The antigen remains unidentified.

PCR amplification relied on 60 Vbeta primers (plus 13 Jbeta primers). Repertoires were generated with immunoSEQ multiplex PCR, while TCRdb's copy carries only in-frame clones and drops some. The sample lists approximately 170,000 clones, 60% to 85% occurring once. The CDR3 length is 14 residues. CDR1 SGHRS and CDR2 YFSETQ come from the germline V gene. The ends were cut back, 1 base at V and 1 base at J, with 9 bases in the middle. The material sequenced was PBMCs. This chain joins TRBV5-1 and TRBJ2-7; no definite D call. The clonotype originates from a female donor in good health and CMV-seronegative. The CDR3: CASSLSGTSYEQYF. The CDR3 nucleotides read TGCGCCAGCAGCTTGTCTGGTACTTCCTACGAGCAGTACTTC.